This T cell receptor (beta chain) was captured in a study of T cells in tumors after PD-1 blockade. Libraries were prepared by immunoSEQ multiplex PCR; TCRdb keeps only in-frame clonotypes and omits some of them. The sample lists 55,000 to 65,000 clones, about four fifths seen once, with roughly an eighth in the top ten. The V end was cut by 5 bases, the J end by 3 bases, with 14 bases between. CDR1 and CDR2 from the germline V gene are LNHDA and SQIVND (reference sequence). The CDR3 is 14 amino acids. This rearrangement joins TRBV19 to TRBJ2-7; the D call may be TRBD1 or TRBD2 (5 bases each). The sequence derives from a human donor with basal cell carcinoma. The sample here was PBMCs, taken before anti-PD-1 treatment. The CDR3, as DNA: TGTGCCAGTAGTGCTGGGACCTGGGGCTACGAGCAGTACTTC. Its protein is CASSAGTWGYEQYF.